This T cell receptor (beta chain) was sequenced in a study of T cell repertoires in cytomegalovirus infection. Study details: An indication of both CMV infection and matching HLA type came from public TCR beta signatures.

Study conclusions and caveats: Summed frequency of public TCR beta families distinguished CMV carriers with the relevant HLA. Dominating the ex vivo response were TCR beta clonotypes that were CMV-specific and HLA-C-restricted.

TCRdb processed the reads anew with MiXCR; each CDR3 protein has one entry. The sample includes about 680,000 distinct CDR3 sequences, approximately 24% of them seen just once. This clonotype occurred a few times. Its matching antigen is unknown. The germline gene is not matched at one end of the junction; a read error may be the cause. The CDR3 consists of 14 residues. CDR1 is PRHDT, CDR2 FYEKMQ, per germline (reference sequence). Sample: CD8+ T cells from PBMCs. The chain couples TRBV13 to TRBJ2-5, with 7 bases aligning to TRBD2. The TCR sequence derives from a human donor in good health (CMV status not recorded). Some clones in this sample may be carry-over from other donors' samples. In nucleotides, the CDR3 is TGCGCCAGCAGCTTGGTGTGGGGGGGAGAGACCCAGTACTTC. Translated: CASSLVWGGETQYF.